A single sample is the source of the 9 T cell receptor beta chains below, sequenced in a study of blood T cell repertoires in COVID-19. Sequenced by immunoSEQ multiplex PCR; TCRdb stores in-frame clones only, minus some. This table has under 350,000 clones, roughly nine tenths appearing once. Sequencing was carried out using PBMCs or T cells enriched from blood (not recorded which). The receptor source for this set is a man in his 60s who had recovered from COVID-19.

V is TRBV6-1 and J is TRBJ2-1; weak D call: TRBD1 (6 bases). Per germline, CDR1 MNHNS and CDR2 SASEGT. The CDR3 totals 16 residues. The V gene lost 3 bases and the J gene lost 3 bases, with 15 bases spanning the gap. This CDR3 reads CASSEFPRTVYNEQFF. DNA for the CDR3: TGTGCCAGCAGTGAGTTCCCGCGGACAGTCTACAATGAGCAGTTCTTC.

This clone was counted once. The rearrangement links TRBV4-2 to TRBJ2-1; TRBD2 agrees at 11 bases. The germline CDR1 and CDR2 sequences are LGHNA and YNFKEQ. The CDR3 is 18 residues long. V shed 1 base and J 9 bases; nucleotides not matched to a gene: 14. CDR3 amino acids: CASSQGSGLAGGPGEQFF. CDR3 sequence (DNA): TGTGCCAGCAGCCAAGGTTCTGGCTTAGCGGGGGGGCCGGGTGAGCAGTTCTTC.

The chain's CDR3 is CAISEGRGGSTDTQYF. As DNA, the CDR3 is TGTGCCATCAGTGAGGGGAGGGGCGGGAGCACAGATACGCAGTATTTT. The chain links TRBV10-3 to TRBJ2-3; 7 bases map to TRBD2. CDR1 ENHRY and CDR2 SYGVKD come from the germline V gene. V lost 2 bases to trimming and J lost 0 bases; unmatched junction nucleotides: 5. The CDR3 totals 16 residues.

CDR3 nucleotides: TGTGCCAGCAGCTTGGGACAGCTAACTAATGAAAAACTGTTTTTT. This translates into CASSLGQLTNEKLFF. The chain uses TRBV5-6 and TRBJ1-4; D perhaps matches TRBD1 (5 bases). V dropped 0 bases and J dropped 1 base, with 7 bases sitting between them. Germline CDR1 SGHDT, CDR2 YYEEEE. The CDR3 loop spans 15 amino acids. Complete variable domain (other parts from reference TRBV5-6 and TRBJ1-4): DAGVTQSPTHLIKTRGQQVTLRCSPKSGHDTVSWYQQALGQGPQFIFQYYEEEERQRGNFPDRFSGHQFPNYSSELNVNALLLGDSALYLCASSLGQLTNEKLFFGSGTQLSVL.

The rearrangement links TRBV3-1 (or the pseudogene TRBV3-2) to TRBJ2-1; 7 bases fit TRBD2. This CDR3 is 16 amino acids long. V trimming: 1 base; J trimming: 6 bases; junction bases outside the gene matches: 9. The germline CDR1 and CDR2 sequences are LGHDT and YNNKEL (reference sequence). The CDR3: CASSQGGRAGGNEQFF. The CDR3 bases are TGTGCCAGCAGCCAAGGGGGGAGGGCCGGGGGCAATGAGCAGTTCTTC.

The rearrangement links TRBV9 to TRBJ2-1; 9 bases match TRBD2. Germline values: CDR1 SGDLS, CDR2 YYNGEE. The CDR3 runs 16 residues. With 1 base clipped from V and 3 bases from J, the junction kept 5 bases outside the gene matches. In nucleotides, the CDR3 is TGTGCCAGCAGCGTATCCGGGACTAGCAGCTACAATGAGCAGTTCTTC. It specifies CASSVSGTSSYNEQFF.

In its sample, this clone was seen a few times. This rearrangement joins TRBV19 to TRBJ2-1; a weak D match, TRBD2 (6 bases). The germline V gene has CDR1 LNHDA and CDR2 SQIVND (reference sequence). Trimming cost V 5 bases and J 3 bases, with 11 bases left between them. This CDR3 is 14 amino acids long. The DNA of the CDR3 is TGTGCCAGTAGTTATCGGGGGTTCTACAATGAGCAGTTCTTC. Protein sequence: CASSYRGFYNEQFF.

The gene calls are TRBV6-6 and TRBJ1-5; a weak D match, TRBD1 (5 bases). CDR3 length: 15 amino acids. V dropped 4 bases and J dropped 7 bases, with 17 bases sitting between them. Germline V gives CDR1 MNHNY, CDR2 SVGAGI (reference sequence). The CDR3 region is CASSSQAGFRQPQHF. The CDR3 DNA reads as TGTGCCAGCAGTTCTCAGGCAGGGTTCCGGCAGCCCCAGCATTTT.

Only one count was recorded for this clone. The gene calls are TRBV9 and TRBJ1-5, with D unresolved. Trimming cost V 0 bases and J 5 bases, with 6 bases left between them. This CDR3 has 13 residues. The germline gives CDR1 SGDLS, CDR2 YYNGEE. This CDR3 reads CASSVAGYQPQHF. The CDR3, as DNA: TGTGCCAGCAGCGTAGCGGGGTATCAGCCCCAGCATTTT.